This T cell receptor beta chain derives from a study of post-analysis software for immune sequencing data. Prepared libraries of TCR beta cDNA carried unique molecular identifiers. TCRdb re-called the PCR reads with MiXCR, one entry per CDR3 protein. The profile shows roughly 540,000 distinct CDR3 sequences, around a third of them singletons. This clonotype has more than one count but fewer than ten. Germline is not matched at one junction end, which may reflect a read error. Sequenced: blood. This TCR was sampled from a girl aged 2 to 17 with multiple sclerosis.

The CDR3 is CATSDHSQPQHF. In DNA, the CDR3 is TGCGCCACCAGTGATCATAGTCAGCCCCAGCATTTT. The chain combines TRBV24-1 with TRBJ1-5; no definite D call. CDR3 length: 12 residues. Germline V gene lookup returns CDR1 KGHDR and CDR2 SFDVKD.